The text below deals with one TCR beta chain. This record belongs to a study of blood T cell repertoires in COVID-19. Study in general: Italy, Spain and the United States were the sources of the convalescent and acute COVID-19 samples.

Sequenced by immunoSEQ multiplex PCR; TCRdb stores in-frame clones only, minus some. In the table there are 10,000 to 15,000 clones, 78% of which are singletons. Germline CDR1 reads MNHEY; CDR2 reads SMNVEV (reference sequence). V was trimmed by 8 bases and J by 2 bases, leaving 14 bases between them. The CDR3 runs to 14 residues. The sequencing input was peripheral blood. The rearrangement joins TRBV27 to TRBJ2-3; D is ambiguous. This clonotype was sampled from a human donor in a cohort sampled during active COVID-19. The CDR3 DNA reads as TGTGCCAGCTCCTTCGCAGGCCTCACAGATACGCAGTATTTT. Its translation is CASSFAGLTDTQYF.